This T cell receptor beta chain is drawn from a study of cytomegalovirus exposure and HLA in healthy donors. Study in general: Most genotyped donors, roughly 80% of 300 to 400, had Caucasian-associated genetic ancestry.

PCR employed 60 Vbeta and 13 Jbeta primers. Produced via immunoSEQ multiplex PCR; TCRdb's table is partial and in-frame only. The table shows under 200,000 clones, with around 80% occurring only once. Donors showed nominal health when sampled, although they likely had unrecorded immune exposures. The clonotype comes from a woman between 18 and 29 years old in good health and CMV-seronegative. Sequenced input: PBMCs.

DNA for the CDR3: TGTGCCTGGGGGACAGGGGAGCGAAATCCTTTACCCGACTCTGGGGCCAACGTCCTGACTTTC. Its translation is CAWGTGERNPLPDSGANVLTF. The genes are TRBV30 and TRBJ2-6, with 10 bases aligning to TRBD1. From germline, CDR1 is GTSNPN and CDR2 SVGIG (reference sequence). The CDR3 sequence is 21 residues long. J gave up 0 bases and V 5 bases, and 19 bases lay outside the gene matches.